This T cell receptor (beta chain) was captured in a study of blood T cell repertoires in COVID-19. The authors' processing: Amplification from reference gene primers served as the basis for estimated nucleated cell counts. The method was immunoSEQ multiplex PCR; TCRdb's version includes in-frame clones alone and lacks a portion of them. V and J calls and clone size are copied from that table; D and trimming were computed from the DNA. This table has hundreds of thousands of clones, about 89% appearing once. With V trimmed by 4 bases and J by 7 bases, 12 bases remained unmatched. CDR3 length: 17 residues.

This chain joins TRBV5-3 and TRBJ1-4, with TRBD1 identical over 11 bases. TRBV5-3 is an ORF; its function is uncertain. The receptor was derived from a woman aged 40 to 50 who had recovered from COVID-19. The sequencing sample was made of PBMCs or T cells enriched from blood (not recorded which). The CDR3 DNA follows: TGTGCCAGAAGCCCACCGGGACAGGGGGAGGGAGTTGAAAAACTGTTTTTT. Translating it yields CARSPPGQGEGVEKLFF.